This paragraph reports one T cell receptor beta chain. Antigen specificity is unknown. Trimming removed 4 bases at V and 11 bases at J, with 14 bases between. Germline V CDR1 and CDR2: MGHDK, SYGVNS. The CDR3 is made up of 12 amino acids. TCR sequencing used cDNA made by reverse transcription of extracted RNA. Generated by immunoSEQ multiplex PCR, the TCRdb table keeps only in-frame clones and is missing some. The data contain around 200,000 clones, about three fifths of them singletons. Treatment: oral pan-JAK inhibitor, 5-10 mg twice daily. Peripheral blood, together with lesional scalp punch biopsies, was collected from alopecia areata patients. The sample originates from a study of CD8+ T cells in alopecia areata. Study-wide background: Treatment comprised oral tofacitinib, 5 to 10 mg twice daily, in treated patients.

Study-wide findings and caveats: Scalp samples also contribute reads from the resident alphabeta T cells found in normal skin. On tofacitinib, scalp and blood still held many of the expanded lesional clones.

The chain joins TRBV25-1 to TRBJ1-1, with unresolved D. This clonotype originated in a human donor with alopecia areata. Sequencing was performed on CD4+ T cells sorted from blood, taken at week 4, from a patient treated with tofacitinib. This CDR3 is CASSADSPGAFF. The CDR3 DNA is TGTGCCAGCAGTGCCGACTCACCGGGCGCTTTCTTT. Looking up the rest from reference TRBV25-1 and TRBJ1-1 gives the full variable domain: EADIYQTPRYLVIGTGKKITLECSQTMGHDKMYWYQQDPGMELHLIHYSYGVNSTEKGDLSSESTVSRIRTEHFPLTLESARPSHTSQYLCASSADSPGAFFGQGTRLTVV.